These 25 T cell receptor beta chains came from one sample sequenced in a study of vaccination effects on CD4 cells after COVID-19. Following 10 days of culture, CD4+ T cells were isolated. Participants were given two doses of BNT162b2 or mRNA-1273 vaccine. Sequenced by immunoSEQ multiplex PCR; TCRdb stores in-frame clones only, minus some. The data show 47,000 or so clones, around 70% seen once. These receptors are not linked to any known antigen. This specimen consisted of CD4+ T cells from PBMCs cultured without peptide, obtained after COVID-19 vaccination. These receptors came from a human donor who received a COVID-19 vaccine.

The rearrangement joins TRBV7-9 to TRBJ2-6; no clear D. This CDR3 has 15 amino acids. V was clipped by 5 bases and J by 4 bases, with 12 bases between them. Germline loops: CDR1 SEHNR, CDR2 FQNEAQ (reference sequence). CDR3 nucleotide sequence: TGTGCCAGCAGCGGGAAGAGTGCAGGGGCCAACGTCCTGACTTTC. Its translation: CASSGKSAGANVLTF. The full variable domain, its missing parts supplied by reference TRBV7-9 and TRBJ2-6, is DTGVSQNPRHKITKRGQNVTFRCDPISEHNRLYWYRQTLGQGPEFLTYFQNEAQLEKSRLLSDRFSAERPKGSFSTLEIQRTEQGDSAMYLCASSGKSAGANVLTFGAGSRLTVL.

The chain uses TRBV5-1 and TRBJ1-5; unclear D gene. V lost 0 bases, J lost 8 bases, and 9 bases lay in between. From germline, CDR1 is SGHRS and CDR2 YFSETQ. This CDR3 has 13 amino acids. The CDR3 region has the DNA TGCGCCAGCAGCTTGGACAGCGCGGAGCCCCAGCATTTT. Residues: CASSLDSAEPQHF.

J is TRBJ1-1 and V is TRBV6-6; tentatively, D is TRBD1 (5 bases). The germline V gene has CDR1 MNHNY and CDR2 SVGAGI (reference sequence). The V and J ends lost 11 bases and 2 bases respectively, with 21 bases between them. This CDR3 is 15 amino acids long. CDR3 DNA sequence: TGTGCCTCCAGCCTCAGGTTCGGGGGTAACACTGAAGCTTTCTTT. Protein sequence: CASSLRFGGNTEAFF.

A single count supports this clone. This chain links TRBV3-1 (or the pseudogene TRBV3-2) with TRBJ2-2; D unresolved. Per germline, CDR1 LGHDT and CDR2 YNNKEL (reference sequence). The ends were cut back, 3 bases at V and 5 bases at J, with 4 bases in the middle. The CDR3 runs to 12 residues. The CDR3: CASSQPTGELFF. The CDR3 bases are TGTGCCAGCAGCCAGCCGACCGGGGAGCTGTTTTTT.

This clone was seen only once. This rearrangement joins TRBV12-3 or TRBV12-4 to TRBJ1-2; D not resolved. The CDR3 runs to 12 residues. The V and J ends lost 5 bases and 4 bases respectively, with 8 bases between them. The CDR3 DNA reads TGTGCCAGCAGTCCCGAGGGCTATGGCTACACCTTC. Protein: CASSPEGYGYTF.

The chain links TRBV4-2 to TRBJ1-2; D is unclear. The CDR3 sequence is 15 residues long. V lost 1 base to trimming and J lost 5 bases, with 14 bases between them. The germline V gene has CDR1 LGHNA and CDR2 YNFKEQ. This CDR3 reads CASSQVKGAQYGYTF. CDR3 nucleotide sequence: TGTGCCAGCAGCCAAGTGAAGGGAGCCCAATATGGCTACACCTTC.

The chain recombines TRBV6-4 with TRBJ1-1, with D hard to call. The CDR3 is made up of 14 amino acids. V was clipped by 0 bases and J by 6 bases, with 11 bases between them. Germline CDR1 and CDR2: MRHNA and SNTAGT. The CDR3 DNA is TGTGCCAGCAGTGACTCGAGCAAGTTTTCTGAAGCTTTCTTT. This translates into CASSDSSKFSEAFF.

This clone was detected a few times. The chain joins TRBV4-1 to TRBJ1-6; a weak D match, TRBD1 (5 bases). Germline V gives CDR1 MGHRA, CDR2 YSYEKL. This CDR3 spans 17 amino acids. V was cut by 4 bases and J by 3 bases, with 16 bases left in between. The CDR3 nucleotides are TGCGCCAGCAGCCTCGGGGGGGGTCGAAACTATAATTCACCCCTCCACTTT. Protein sequence: CASSLGGGRNYNSPLHF.

The rearrangement links TRBV5-1 to TRBJ2-7, with D possibly called TRBD1 or TRBD2 (5 bases each). The CDR3 consists of 14 residues. V was trimmed by 4 bases and J by 5 bases, leaving 16 bases between them. Germline V gene lookup returns CDR1 SGHRS and CDR2 YFSETQ. The CDR3 loop reads CASSTGTPGHEQYF. The CDR3 DNA reads TGCGCCAGCAGCACCGGGACCCCGGGTCACGAGCAGTACTTC.

The CDR3 region has the DNA TGCGCCAGCAGCACCGGGGGTATCGCCTCGGACGAGCAGTACTTC. Residues: CASSTGGIASDEQYF. The chain is built from TRBV5-1 and TRBJ2-7; tentative D call: TRBD2 (6 bases). There are 15 residues in the CDR3. Germline V gene data show CDR1 as SGHRS and CDR2 as YFSETQ. V was cut by 4 bases and J by 5 bases, with 19 bases left in between. The whole variable domain, filled in from reference TRBV5-1 and TRBJ2-7, reads KAGVTQTPRYLIKTRGQQVTLSCSPISGHRSVSWYQQTPGQGLQFLFEYFSETQRNKGNFPGRFSGRQFSNSRSEMNVSTLELGDSALYLCASSTGGIASDEQYFGPGTRLTVT.

The chain links TRBV19 to TRBJ2-7; 9 bases agree with TRBD2. The J segment lost 5 bases and the V segment lost 0 bases, leaving 5 bases of the junction unmatched. The CDR3 length is 15 residues. The germline gives CDR1 LNHDA, CDR2 SQIVND (reference sequence). The chain's CDR3 is CASSIEAGGWNEQYF. In nucleotides, the CDR3 is TGTGCCAGTAGTATAGAAGCGGGGGGCTGGAACGAGCAGTACTTC.

A single count supports this clone. The CDR3 region has the DNA TGCAGCGTTCGGGACAGGGGTACCACTGAAGCTTTCTTT. Amino acid sequence: CSVRDRGTTEAFF. This chain joins TRBV29-1 and TRBJ1-1; 10 nucleotides align to TRBD1. V lost 5 bases, J lost 4 bases, and 4 bases stayed unmatched. The CDR3 consists of 13 residues. Germline-derived CDR1 and CDR2 are SQVTM and ANQGSEA. The entire variable domain, with the rest obtained from reference TRBV29-1 and TRBJ1-1, is as follows: SAVISQKPSRDICQRGTSLTIQCQVDSQVTMMFWYRQQPGQSLTLIATANQGSEATYESGFVIDKFPISRPNLTFSTLTVSNMSPEDSSIYLCSVRDRGTTEAFFGQGTRLTVV.

By share, this clone counts as medium-sized (0.01 to 0.1%). Other DNA sequences in this specimen translate into the identical CDR3. The chain employs TRBV4-1 and TRBJ1-5, with D possibly TRBD1 on 6 matching bases. Per the germline V gene, CDR1 is MGHRA and CDR2 is YSYEKL. This CDR3 region has 13 residues. Trimming took 1 base from V and 5 from J, leaving 6 bases between them. CDR3 in amino acids: CASSQAGDQPQHF. In DNA, the CDR3 is TGCGCCAGCAGCCAAGCAGGGGATCAGCCCCAGCATTTT.

The gene calls are TRBV27 and TRBJ2-2, with TRBD2 identical over 10 bases. Germline CDR1 and CDR2: MNHEY and SMNVEV (reference sequence). Trimming took 5 bases from V and 2 from J; bases not matched to a gene: 17. CDR3 size: 20 residues. CDR3 sequence reads: CASSLKTSGSYRSNTGELFF. Written as DNA, the CDR3 is TGTGCCAGCAGTCTTAAGACTAGCGGGTCCTACCGAAGCAACACCGGGGAGCTGTTTTTT.

The chain is built from TRBV19 and TRBJ2-1; a weak D match, TRBD2 (6 bases). V lost 7 bases to trimming and J lost 7 bases, with 17 bases between them. The CDR3 covers 14 residues. Looked up from germline, CDR1 is LNHDA and CDR2 is SQIVND (reference sequence). Here the CDR3 reads CASKSRDWTNEQFF. For the CDR3, the DNA is TGTGCCAGTAAGAGCCGGGACTGGACGAATGAGCAGTTCTTC.

The chain links TRBV18 to TRBJ2-7; possibly TRBD1 for D (6 bases). This CDR3 has 16 amino acids. V lost 0 bases and J 0 bases, leaving 12 bases between the germline ends. The germline V gene encodes CDR1 KGHSH and CDR2 LQKENI. For the CDR3, the DNA is TGTGCCAGCTCACCACCTAACAGGGTAAGCTCCTACGAGCAGTACTTC. It codes for CASSPPNRVSSYEQYF. Variable domain in full (rest from reference TRBV18 and TRBJ2-7): NAGVMQNPRHLVRRRGQEARLRCSPMKGHSHVYWYRQLPEEGLKFMVYLQKENIIDESGMPKERFSAEFPKEGPSILRIQQVVRGDSAAYFCASSPPNRVSSYEQYFGPGTRLTVT.

The V call is TRBV19, the J call TRBJ2-3; tentative D call: TRBD1 (5 bases). CDR1 is LNHDA and CDR2 is SQIVND in the germline V gene (reference sequence). The CDR3 contains 14 residues. The V end lost 6 bases, the J end lost 0 bases, and 10 bases lay between the germline ends. The CDR3 bases are TGTGCCAGTAGGGAAAGGGGAAGCACAGATACGCAGTATTTT. Encoded protein: CASRERGSTDTQYF.

The chain recombines TRBV18 with TRBJ1-2, with 7 bases aligning to TRBD1. Germline trimming cut 3 bases from V and 4 bases from J; bases unmatched to any gene: 8. This CDR3 has 15 amino acids. The germline gives CDR1 KGHSH, CDR2 LQKENI. CDR3: CASSPTGSKGYGYTF. In DNA, the CDR3 is TGTGCCAGCTCACCGACAGGGAGCAAAGGCTATGGCTACACCTTC.

The J gene is TRBJ2-1, the V gene TRBV10-1; 13 bases are a match to TRBD2. In germline, CDR1 is WNHNN, CDR2 SYGVQD (reference sequence). The CDR3 has 15 residues. V was pared by 6 bases and J by 5 bases, with 4 bases of the junction left unmatched. The CDR3 coding sequence is TGCGCCAGCAGCGCCACTAGCGGGAGGGACAATGAGCAGTTCTTC. It specifies CASSATSGRDNEQFF.

This clone occurred a few times. The rearrangement uses TRBV2 and TRBJ2-5, with 9 bases lining up with TRBD2. CDR3 length: 15 amino acids. V gave up 7 bases and J gave up 1 base; unmatched junction bases: 7. Germline V gives CDR1 SNHLY, CDR2 FYNNEI. The CDR3 DNA reads TGTGCCAGCATTAAGCGGGGGGCACTCCAAGAGACCCAGTACTTC. This codes for CASIKRGALQETQYF.

CDR3: CASSLMSEQFF. DNA for the CDR3: TGTGCCAGCAGCTTGATGTCGGAGCAGTTCTTC. The chain links TRBV5-4 to TRBJ2-1; no clear D gene. The CDR3 extends over 11 amino acids. V was cut by 1 base and J by 10 bases, with 6 bases left in between. The germline CDR1 and CDR2 sequences are SGHNT and YYREEE (reference sequence). Full variable domain (outside the CDR3, taken from reference TRBV5-4 and TRBJ2-1): ETGVTQSPTHLIKTRGQQVTLRCSSQSGHNTVSWYQQALGQGPQFIFQYYREEENGRGNFPPRFSGLQFPNYSSELNVNALELDDSALYLCASSLMSEQFFGPGTRLTVL.

This clone was seen more than once but under ten times. The genes are TRBV4-1 and TRBJ2-3; tentatively, D is TRBD2 (6 bases). The CDR3 consists of 15 residues. V lost 1 base, J lost 0 bases, and 8 bases lay in between. CDR1 MGHRA and CDR2 YSYEKL come from the germline V gene. The CDR3 DNA follows: TGCGCCAGCAGCCAAGTTGGGACTAGCACAGATACGCAGTATTTT. Amino acids: CASSQVGTSTDTQYF.

This sequence joins TRBV19 and TRBJ2-5; TRBD1 agrees at 7 bases. The CDR3 extends over 13 amino acids. V lost 5 bases and J lost 5; bases outside the gene matches: 5. Germline-derived CDR1 and CDR2 are LNHDA and SQIVND (reference sequence). The CDR3 protein is CASSPGQMETQYF. The CDR3 nucleotides are TGTGCCAGTAGTCCGGGACAGATGGAGACCCAGTACTTC.

V and J are TRBV5-1 and TRBJ2-1, with 13 positions matching TRBD2. Germline V CDR1 and CDR2: SGHRS, YFSETQ. This CDR3 region has 17 residues. Trimming removed 4 bases from V and 6 bases from J; junction bases left unmatched: 10. CDR3 in amino acids: CASSDGLAGVARNEQFF. CDR3 sequence (DNA): TGCGCCAGCAGCGACGGACTAGCGGGAGTGGCTCGCAATGAGCAGTTCTTC.

The table lists this clone with a few counts. The sample carries other DNA sequences with the same CDR3. The chain employs TRBV5-1 and TRBJ1-5, with D unclear. CDR1 is SGHRS and CDR2 is YFSETQ in the germline V gene. The V end lost 0 bases, the J end lost 2 bases, and 9 bases lay between the germline ends. The CDR3 is 15 residues long. The chain's CDR3 is CASSLGPLGNQPQHF. DNA for the CDR3: TGCGCCAGCAGCTTGGGACCGTTGGGCAATCAGCCCCAGCATTTT.